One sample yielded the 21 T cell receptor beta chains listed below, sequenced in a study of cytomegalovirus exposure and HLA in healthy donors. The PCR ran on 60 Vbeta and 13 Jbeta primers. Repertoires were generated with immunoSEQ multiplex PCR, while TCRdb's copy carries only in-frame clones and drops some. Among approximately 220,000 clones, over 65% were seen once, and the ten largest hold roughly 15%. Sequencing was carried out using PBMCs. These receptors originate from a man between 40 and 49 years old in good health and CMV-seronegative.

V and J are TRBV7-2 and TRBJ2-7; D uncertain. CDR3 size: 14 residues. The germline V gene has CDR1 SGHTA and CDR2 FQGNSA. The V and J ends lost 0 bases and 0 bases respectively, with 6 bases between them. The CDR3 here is CASSLAYNSYEQYF. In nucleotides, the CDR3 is TGTGCCAGCAGCTTAGCGTACAACTCCTACGAGCAGTACTTC. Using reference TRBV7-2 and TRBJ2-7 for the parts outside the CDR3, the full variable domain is GAGVSQSPSNKVTEKGKDVELRCDPISGHTALYWYRQSLGQGLEFLIYFQGNSAPDKSGLPSDRFSAERTGGSVSTLTIQRTQQEDSAVYLCASSLAYNSYEQYFGPGTRLTVT.

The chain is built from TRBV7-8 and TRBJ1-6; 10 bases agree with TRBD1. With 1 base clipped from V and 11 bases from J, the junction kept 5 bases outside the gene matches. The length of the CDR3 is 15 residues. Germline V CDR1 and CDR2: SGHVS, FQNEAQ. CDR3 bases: TGTGCCAGCAGCTTAGTGGGACAGGGGTTGACACCCCTCCACTTT. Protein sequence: CASSLVGQGLTPLHF.

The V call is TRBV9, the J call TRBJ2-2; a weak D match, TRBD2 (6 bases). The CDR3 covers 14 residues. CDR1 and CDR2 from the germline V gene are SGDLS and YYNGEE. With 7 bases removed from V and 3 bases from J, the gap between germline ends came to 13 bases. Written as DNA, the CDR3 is TGTGCCAGCCGAAGCGGAGGGGACACCGGGGAGCTGTTTTTT. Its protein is CASRSGGDTGELFF.

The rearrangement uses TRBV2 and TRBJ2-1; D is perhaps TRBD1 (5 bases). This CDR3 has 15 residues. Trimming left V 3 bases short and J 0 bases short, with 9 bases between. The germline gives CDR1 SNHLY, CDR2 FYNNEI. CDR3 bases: TGTGCCAGCAGTGAGCGGACAAGCTCCTACAATGAGCAGTTCTTC. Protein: CASSERTSSYNEQFF.

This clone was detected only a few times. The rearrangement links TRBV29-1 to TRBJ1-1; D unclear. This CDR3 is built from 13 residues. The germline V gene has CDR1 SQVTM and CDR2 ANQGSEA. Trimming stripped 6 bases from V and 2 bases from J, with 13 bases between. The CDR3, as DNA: TGCAGCGTCCAGCTAGGATTTAACACTGAAGCTTTCTTT. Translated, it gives CSVQLGFNTEAFF.

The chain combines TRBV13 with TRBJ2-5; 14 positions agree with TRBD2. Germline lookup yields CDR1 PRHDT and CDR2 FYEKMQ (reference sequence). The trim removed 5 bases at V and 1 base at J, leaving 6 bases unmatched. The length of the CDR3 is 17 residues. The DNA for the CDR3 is TGTGCCAGCAGCGGGGGACTAGCGGGGGCCCCCCAAGAGACCCAGTACTTC. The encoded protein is CASSGGLAGAPQETQYF.

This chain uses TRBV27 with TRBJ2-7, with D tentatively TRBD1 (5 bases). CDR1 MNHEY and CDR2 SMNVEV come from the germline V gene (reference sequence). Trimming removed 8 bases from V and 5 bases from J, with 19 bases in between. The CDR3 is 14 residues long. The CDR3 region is CASATLTVIDEQYF. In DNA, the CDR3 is TGTGCCAGCGCGACTTTGACAGTTATCGACGAGCAGTACTTC.

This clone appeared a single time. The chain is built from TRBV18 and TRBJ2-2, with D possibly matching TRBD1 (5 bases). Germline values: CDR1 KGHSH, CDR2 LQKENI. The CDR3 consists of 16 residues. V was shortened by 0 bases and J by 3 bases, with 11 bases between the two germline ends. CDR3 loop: CASSPPGQYDTGELFF. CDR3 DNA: TGTGCCAGCTCACCACCGGGGCAGTATGACACCGGGGAGCTGTTTTTT.

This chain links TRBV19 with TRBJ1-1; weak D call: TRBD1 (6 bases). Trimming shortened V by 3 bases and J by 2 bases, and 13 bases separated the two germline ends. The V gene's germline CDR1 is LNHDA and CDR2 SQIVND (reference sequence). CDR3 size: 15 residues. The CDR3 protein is CASSISNRANTEAFF. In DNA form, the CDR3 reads TGTGCCAGTAGTATCTCCAACAGGGCCAACACTGAAGCTTTCTTT.

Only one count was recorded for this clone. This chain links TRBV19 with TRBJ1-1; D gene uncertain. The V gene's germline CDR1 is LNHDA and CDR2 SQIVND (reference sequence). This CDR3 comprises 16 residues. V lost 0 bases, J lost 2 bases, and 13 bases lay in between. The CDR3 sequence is CASSIDGRKTNTEAFF. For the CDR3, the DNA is TGTGCCAGTAGTATAGATGGAAGGAAGACTAACACTGAAGCTTTCTTT. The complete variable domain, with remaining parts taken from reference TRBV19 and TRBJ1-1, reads DGGITQSPKYLFRKEGQNVTLSCEQNLNHDAMYWYRQDPGQGLRLIYYSQIVNDFQKGDIAEGYSVSREKKESFPLTVTSAQKNPTAFYLCASSIDGRKTNTEAFFGQGTRLTVV.

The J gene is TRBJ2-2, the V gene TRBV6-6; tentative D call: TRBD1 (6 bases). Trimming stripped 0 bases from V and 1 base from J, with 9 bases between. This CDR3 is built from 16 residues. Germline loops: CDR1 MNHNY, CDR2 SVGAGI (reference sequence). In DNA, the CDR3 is TGTGCCAGCAGTTACTCGGGACACAGGAACACCGGGGAGCTGTTTTTT. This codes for CASSYSGHRNTGELFF.

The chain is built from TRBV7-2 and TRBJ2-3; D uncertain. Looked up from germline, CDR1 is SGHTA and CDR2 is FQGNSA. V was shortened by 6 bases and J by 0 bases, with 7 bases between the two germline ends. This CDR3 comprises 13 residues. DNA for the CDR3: TGTGCCAGCAGACTCCACAGCACAGATACGCAGTATTTT. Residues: CASRLHSTDTQYF.

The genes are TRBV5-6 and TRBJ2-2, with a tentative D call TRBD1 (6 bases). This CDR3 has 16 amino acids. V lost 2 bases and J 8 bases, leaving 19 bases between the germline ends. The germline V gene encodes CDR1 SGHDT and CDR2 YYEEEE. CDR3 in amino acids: CASSFFLGALRGELFF. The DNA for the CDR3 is TGTGCCAGCAGCTTTTTCCTGGGGGCGCTTCGAGGGGAGCTGTTTTTT.

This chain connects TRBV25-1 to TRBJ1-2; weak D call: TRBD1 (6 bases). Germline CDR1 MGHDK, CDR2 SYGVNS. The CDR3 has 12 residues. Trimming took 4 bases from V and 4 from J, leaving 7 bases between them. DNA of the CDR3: TGTGCCAGCAGTGGGACAGCCTATGGCTACACCTTC. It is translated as CASSGTAYGYTF.

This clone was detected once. The CDR3, as DNA: TGTGCCAGCAGCCCTTGGACTCTTAGCTCCTACAATGAGCAGTTCTTC. Translating gives CASSPWTLSSYNEQFF. J is TRBJ2-1 and V is TRBV9; maybe TRBD2 (5 bases). CDR3 length equals 16 residues. The V end was cut by 4 bases, the J end by 0 bases, with 14 bases between. Germline CDR1 reads SGDLS; CDR2 reads YYNGEE. The full variable domain, with the rest looked up from reference TRBV9 and TRBJ2-1, is DSGVTQTPKHLITATGQRVTLRCSPRSGDLSVYWYQQSLDQGLQFLIQYYNGEERAKGNILERFSAQQFPDLHSELNLSSLELGDSALYFCASSPWTLSSYNEQFFGPGTRLTVL.

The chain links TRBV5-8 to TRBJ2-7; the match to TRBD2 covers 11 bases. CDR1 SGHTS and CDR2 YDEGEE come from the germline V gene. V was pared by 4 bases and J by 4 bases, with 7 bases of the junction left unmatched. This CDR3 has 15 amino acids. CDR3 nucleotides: TGTGCCAGCAGCCCCTTGGGGACTAGCGGTTACGAGCAGTACTTC. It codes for CASSPLGTSGYEQYF.

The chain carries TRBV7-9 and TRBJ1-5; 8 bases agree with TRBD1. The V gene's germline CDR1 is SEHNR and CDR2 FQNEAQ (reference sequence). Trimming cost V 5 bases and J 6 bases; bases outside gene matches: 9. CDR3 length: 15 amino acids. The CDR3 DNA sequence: TGTGCCAGCAGCACAGGACAGGGATTTTTTCAGCCCCAGCATTTT. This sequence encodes CASSTGQGFFQPQHF.

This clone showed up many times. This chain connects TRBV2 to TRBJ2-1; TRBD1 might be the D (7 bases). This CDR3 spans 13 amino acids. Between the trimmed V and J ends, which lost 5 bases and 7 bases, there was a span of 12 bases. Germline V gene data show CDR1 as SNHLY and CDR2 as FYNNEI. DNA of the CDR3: TGTGCCAGCAGTCCGACAGGGAGGAATGAGCAGTTCTTC. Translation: CASSPTGRNEQFF.

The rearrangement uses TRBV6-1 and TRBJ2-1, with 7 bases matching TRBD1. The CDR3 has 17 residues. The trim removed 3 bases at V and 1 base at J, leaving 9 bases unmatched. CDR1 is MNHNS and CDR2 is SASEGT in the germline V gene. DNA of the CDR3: TGTGCCAGCAGTGACGTTAACAGGGGATTGTCCTACAATGAGCAGTTCTTC. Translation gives CASSDVNRGLSYNEQFF.

CDR3 DNA: TGTGCCAGCAGCTTAGAAAGGACTAGCGGGGGGAGGGAGACCCAGTACTTC. Protein: CASSLERTSGGRETQYF. The chain is built from TRBV7-2 and TRBJ2-5; 14 nucleotides match TRBD2. CDR1 is SGHTA and CDR2 is FQGNSA in the germline V gene. The junction had 6 bases not matched to a gene; V was cut back by 1 base and J by 5 bases. The CDR3 length is 17 residues.

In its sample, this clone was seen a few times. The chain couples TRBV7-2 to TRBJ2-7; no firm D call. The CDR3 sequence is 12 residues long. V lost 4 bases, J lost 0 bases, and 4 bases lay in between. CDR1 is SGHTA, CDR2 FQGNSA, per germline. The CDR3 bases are TGTGCCAGCAGCTACATCTCCTACGAGCAGTACTTC. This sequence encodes CASSYISYEQYF.